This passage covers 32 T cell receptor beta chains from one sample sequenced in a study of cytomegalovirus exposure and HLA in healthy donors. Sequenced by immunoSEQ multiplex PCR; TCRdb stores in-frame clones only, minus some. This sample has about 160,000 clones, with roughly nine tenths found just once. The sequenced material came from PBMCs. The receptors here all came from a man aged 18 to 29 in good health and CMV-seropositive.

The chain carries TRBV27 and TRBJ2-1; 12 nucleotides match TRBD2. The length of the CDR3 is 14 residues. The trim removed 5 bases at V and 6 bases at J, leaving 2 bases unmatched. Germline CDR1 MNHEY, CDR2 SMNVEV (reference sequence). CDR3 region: CASSKTSGSNEQFF. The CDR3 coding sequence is TGTGCCAGCAGTAAGACTAGCGGGAGCAATGAGCAGTTCTTC.

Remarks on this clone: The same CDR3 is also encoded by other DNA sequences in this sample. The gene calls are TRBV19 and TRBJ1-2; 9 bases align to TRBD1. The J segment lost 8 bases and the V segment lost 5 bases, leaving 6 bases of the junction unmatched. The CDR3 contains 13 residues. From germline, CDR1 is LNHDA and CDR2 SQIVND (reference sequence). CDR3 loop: CASSPGTGYGYTF. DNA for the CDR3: TGTGCCAGTAGTCCCGGGACAGGGTACGGCTACACCTTC.

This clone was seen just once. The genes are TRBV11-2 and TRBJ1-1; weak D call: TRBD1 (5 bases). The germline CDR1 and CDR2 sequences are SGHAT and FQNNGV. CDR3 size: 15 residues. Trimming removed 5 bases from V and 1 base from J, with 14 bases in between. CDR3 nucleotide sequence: TGTGCCAGCAGCCCTTTACCAGGGTGGAACACTGAAGCTTTCTTT. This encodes CASSPLPGWNTEAFF.

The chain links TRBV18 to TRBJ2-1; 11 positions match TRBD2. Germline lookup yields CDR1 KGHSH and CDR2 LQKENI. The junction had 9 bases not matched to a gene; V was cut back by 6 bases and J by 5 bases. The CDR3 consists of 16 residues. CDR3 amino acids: CASSRAPGLADNEQFF. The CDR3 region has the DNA TGTGCCAGCTCTCGAGCCCCGGGACTAGCGGACAATGAGCAGTTCTTC.

CDR3 coding DNA: TGTGCCAGCAGCTTAAATATAATAGCAGGGGAGACCCAGTACTTC. Translated, it gives CASSLNIIAGETQYF. J is TRBJ2-5 and V is TRBV7-9; tentative D call: TRBD1 (5 bases). V was clipped by 2 bases and J by 5 bases, with 15 bases between them. Germline assignment: CDR1 SEHNR and CDR2 FQNEAQ (reference sequence). The CDR3 runs to 15 residues.

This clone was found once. DNA for the CDR3: TGTGCCAGCAGCTTCTTTTCAGGGGGCATGCGCACTGAAGCTTTCTTT. Residues: CASSFFSGGMRTEAFF. The chain carries TRBV7-9 and TRBJ1-1, with 8 nucleotides matching TRBD1. Germline trimming cut 3 bases from V and 4 bases from J; bases unmatched to any gene: 10. CDR3 length: 16 amino acids. Germline V gives CDR1 SEHNR, CDR2 FQNEAQ (reference sequence).

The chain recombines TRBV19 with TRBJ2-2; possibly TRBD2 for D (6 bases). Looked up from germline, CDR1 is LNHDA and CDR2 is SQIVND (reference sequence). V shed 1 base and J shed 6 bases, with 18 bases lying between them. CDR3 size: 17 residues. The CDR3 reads CASSIARFGSGPGELFF. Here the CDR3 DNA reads TGTGCCAGTAGTATAGCCCGGTTCGGGAGTGGTCCCGGGGAGCTGTTTTTT.

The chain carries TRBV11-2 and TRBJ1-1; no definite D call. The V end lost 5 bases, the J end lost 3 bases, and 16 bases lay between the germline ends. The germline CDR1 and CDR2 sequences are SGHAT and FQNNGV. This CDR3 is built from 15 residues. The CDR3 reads CASSPTLWSDTEAFF. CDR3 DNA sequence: TGTGCCAGCAGCCCAACCTTGTGGTCGGACACTGAAGCTTTCTTT.

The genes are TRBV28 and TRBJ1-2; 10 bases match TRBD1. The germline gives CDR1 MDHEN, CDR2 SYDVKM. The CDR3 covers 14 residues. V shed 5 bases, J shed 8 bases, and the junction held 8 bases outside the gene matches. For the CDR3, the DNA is TGTGCCAGCAGTCCCCCCGGACAGGGGGGCGGCTACACCTTC. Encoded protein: CASSPPGQGGGYTF.

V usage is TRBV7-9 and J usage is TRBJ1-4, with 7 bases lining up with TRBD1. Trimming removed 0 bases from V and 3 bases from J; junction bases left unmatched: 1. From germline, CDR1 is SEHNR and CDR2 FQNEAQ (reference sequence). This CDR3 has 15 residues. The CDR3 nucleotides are TGTGCCAGCAGCTTAGCTGGGACAGCTAATGAAAAACTGTTTTTT. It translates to CASSLAGTANEKLFF.

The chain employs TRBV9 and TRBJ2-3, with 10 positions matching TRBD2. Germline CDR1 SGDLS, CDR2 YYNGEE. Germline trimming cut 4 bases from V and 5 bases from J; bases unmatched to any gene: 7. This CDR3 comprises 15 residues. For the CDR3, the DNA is TGTGCCAGCAGCCCGACTAGCGGGCTGGTAGATACGCAGTATTTT. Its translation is CASSPTSGLVDTQYF.

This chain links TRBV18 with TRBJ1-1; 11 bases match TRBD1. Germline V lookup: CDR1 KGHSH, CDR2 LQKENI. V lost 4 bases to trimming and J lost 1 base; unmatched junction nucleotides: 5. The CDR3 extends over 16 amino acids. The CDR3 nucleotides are TGTGCCAGCTCACGGGACAGGGGGATTAAGAACACTGAAGCTTTCTTT. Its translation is CASSRDRGIKNTEAFF.

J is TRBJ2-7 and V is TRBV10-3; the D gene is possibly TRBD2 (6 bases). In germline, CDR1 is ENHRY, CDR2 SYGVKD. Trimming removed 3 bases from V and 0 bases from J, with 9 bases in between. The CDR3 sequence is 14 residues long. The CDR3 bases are TGTGCCATCAGTGAATTGGGAGGCTCCTACGAGCAGTACTTC. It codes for CAISELGGSYEQYF.

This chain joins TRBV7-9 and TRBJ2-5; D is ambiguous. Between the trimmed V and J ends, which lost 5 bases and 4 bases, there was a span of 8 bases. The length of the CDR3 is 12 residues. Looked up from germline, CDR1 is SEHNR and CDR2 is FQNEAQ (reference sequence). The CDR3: CASSPYGETQYF. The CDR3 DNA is TGTGCCAGCAGCCCCTATGGAGAGACCCAGTACTTC.

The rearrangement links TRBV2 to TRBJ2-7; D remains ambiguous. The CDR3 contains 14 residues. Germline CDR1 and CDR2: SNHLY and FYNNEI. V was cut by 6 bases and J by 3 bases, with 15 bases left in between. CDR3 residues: CASRTLGYNYEQYF. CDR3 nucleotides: TGTGCCAGCAGAACCCTAGGCTACAACTACGAGCAGTACTTC.

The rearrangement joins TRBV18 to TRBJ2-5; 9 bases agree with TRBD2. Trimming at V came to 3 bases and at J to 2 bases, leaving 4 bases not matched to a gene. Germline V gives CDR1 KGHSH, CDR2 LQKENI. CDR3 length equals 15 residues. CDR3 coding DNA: TGTGCCAGCTCACCTAGGACTAGCGCTCAAGAGACCCAGTACTTC. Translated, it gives CASSPRTSAQETQYF.

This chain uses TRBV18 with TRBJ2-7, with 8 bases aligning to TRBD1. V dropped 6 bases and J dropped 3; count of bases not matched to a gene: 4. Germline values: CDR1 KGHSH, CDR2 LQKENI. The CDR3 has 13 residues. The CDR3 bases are TGTGCCAGCTCGCCGGGACAGGACTACGAGCAGTACTTC. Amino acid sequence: CASSPGQDYEQYF.

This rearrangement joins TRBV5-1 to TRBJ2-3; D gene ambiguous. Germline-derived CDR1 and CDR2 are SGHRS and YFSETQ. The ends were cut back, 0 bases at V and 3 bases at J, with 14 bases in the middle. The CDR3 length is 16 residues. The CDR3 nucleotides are TGCGCCAGCAGCTTGGGTAATGCATGGGCGACAGATACGCAGTATTTT. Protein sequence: CASSLGNAWATDTQYF.

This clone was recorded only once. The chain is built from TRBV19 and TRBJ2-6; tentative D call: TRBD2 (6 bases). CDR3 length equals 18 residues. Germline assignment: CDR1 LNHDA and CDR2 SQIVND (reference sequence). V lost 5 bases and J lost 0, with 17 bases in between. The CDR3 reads CASSVGLRAYSGANVLTF. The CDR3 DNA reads TGTGCCAGTAGTGTAGGACTACGGGCCTACTCTGGGGCCAACGTCCTGACTTTC.

The CDR3: CASSLVAAGVYRNEQFF. CDR3 nucleotides: TGTGCCAGCAGCTTAGTCGCGGCAGGGGTTTATAGGAATGAGCAGTTCTTC. The chain combines TRBV5-6 with TRBJ2-1; D might be TRBD1 (6 bases). Germline V gives CDR1 SGHDT, CDR2 YYEEEE. The CDR3 extends over 17 amino acids. Trimming took 2 bases from V and 7 from J, leaving 22 bases between them. Filled out from reference TRBV5-6 and TRBJ2-1, the complete variable domain reads DAGVTQSPTHLIKTRGQQVTLRCSPKSGHDTVSWYQQALGQGPQFIFQYYEEEERQRGNFPDRFSGHQFPNYSSELNVNALLLGDSALYLCASSLVAAGVYRNEQFFGPGTRLTVL.

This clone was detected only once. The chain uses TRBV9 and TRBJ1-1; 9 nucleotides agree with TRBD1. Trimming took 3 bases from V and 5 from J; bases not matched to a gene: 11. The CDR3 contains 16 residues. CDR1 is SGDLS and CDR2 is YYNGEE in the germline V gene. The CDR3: CASSDPTGGVWTEAFF. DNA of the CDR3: TGTGCCAGCAGCGACCCGACAGGGGGGGTCTGGACTGAAGCTTTCTTT.

CDR3 sequence: CASSLSSGSQTGELFF. The DNA for the CDR3 is TGTGCCAGCAGTTTATCTAGCGGGAGTCAAACCGGGGAGCTGTTTTTT. The chain uses TRBV27 and TRBJ2-2; TRBD2 matches at 9 bases. With V trimmed by 0 bases and J by 5 bases, 4 bases remained unmatched. Per the germline V gene, CDR1 is MNHEY and CDR2 is SMNVEV (reference sequence). The length of the CDR3 is 16 residues.

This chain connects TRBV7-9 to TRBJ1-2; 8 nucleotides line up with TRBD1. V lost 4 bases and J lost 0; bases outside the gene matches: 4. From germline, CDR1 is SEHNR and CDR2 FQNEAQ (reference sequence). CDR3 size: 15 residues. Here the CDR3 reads CASSSDREANYGYTF. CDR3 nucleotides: TGTGCCAGCAGCTCGGACAGGGAAGCTAACTATGGCTACACCTTC.

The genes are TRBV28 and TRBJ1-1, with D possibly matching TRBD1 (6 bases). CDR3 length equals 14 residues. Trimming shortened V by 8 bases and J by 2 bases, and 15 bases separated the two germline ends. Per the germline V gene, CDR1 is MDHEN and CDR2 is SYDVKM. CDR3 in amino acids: CASFTPQGNTEAFF. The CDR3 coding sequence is TGTGCCAGCTTTACCCCACAGGGTAACACTGAAGCTTTCTTT.

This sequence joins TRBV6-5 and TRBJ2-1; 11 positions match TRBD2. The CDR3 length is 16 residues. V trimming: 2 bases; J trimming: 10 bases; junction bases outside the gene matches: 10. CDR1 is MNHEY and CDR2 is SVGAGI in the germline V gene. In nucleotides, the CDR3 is TGTGCCAGCAGTTACGTGACTAGCGGGAACACGGGGGAGCAGTTCTTC. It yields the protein CASSYVTSGNTGEQFF.

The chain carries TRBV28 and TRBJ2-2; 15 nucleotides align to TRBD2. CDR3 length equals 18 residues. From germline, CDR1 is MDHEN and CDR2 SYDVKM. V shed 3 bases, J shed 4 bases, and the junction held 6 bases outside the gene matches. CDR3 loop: CASSFQGLAGGGTGELFF. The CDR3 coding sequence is TGTGCCAGCAGTTTCCAGGGACTAGCGGGAGGCGGCACCGGGGAGCTGTTTTTT.

The CDR3 region is CASSLEWEGEQYF. Here the CDR3 DNA reads TGTGCCAGCAGCTTAGAGTGGGAGGGCGAGCAGTACTTC. The rearrangement uses TRBV7-8 and TRBJ2-7, with 7 bases that match TRBD2. Trimming took 1 base from V and 6 from J; bases not matched to a gene: 3. Germline CDR1 reads SGHVS; CDR2 reads FQNEAQ. The CDR3 length is 13 residues.

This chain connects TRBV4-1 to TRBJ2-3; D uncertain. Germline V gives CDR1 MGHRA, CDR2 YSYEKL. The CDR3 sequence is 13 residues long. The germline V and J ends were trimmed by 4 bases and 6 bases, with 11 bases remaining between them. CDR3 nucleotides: TGCGCCAGCAGCCGAGAGTTCGGGGATACGCAGTATTTT. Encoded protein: CASSREFGDTQYF.

The CDR3 region has the DNA TGTGCCAGCAGCTTCGTTAGCGGGAGCTCCTACGAGCAGTACTTC. It encodes CASSFVSGSSYEQYF. The chain is built from TRBV13 and TRBJ2-7; 9 bases agree with TRBD2. The V gene end was trimmed by 3 bases and the J gene end by 0 bases; junction bases not matched to a gene: 3. The CDR3 consists of 15 residues. Per the germline V gene, CDR1 is PRHDT and CDR2 is FYEKMQ (reference sequence).

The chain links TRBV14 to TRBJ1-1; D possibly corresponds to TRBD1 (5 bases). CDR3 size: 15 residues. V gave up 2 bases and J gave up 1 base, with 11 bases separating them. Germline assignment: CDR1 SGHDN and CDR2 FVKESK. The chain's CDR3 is CASSQNRQGNTEAFF. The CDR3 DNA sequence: TGTGCCAGCAGCCAAAACCGGCAGGGGAACACTGAAGCTTTCTTT.

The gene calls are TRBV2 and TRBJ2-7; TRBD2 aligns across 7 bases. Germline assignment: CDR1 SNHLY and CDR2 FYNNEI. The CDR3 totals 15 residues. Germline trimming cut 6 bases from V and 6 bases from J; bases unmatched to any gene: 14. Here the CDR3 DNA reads TGTGCCAGCAGCCTTTCCGGCGGGGGACGGGGCGAGCAGTACTTC. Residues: CASSLSGGGRGEQYF.

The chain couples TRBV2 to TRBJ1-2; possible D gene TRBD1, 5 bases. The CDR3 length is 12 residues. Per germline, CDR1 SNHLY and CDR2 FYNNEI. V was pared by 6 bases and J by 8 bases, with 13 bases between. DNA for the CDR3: TGTGCCAGCAGCAGGGAATTAGGCGGCTACACCTTC. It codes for CASSRELGGYTF.